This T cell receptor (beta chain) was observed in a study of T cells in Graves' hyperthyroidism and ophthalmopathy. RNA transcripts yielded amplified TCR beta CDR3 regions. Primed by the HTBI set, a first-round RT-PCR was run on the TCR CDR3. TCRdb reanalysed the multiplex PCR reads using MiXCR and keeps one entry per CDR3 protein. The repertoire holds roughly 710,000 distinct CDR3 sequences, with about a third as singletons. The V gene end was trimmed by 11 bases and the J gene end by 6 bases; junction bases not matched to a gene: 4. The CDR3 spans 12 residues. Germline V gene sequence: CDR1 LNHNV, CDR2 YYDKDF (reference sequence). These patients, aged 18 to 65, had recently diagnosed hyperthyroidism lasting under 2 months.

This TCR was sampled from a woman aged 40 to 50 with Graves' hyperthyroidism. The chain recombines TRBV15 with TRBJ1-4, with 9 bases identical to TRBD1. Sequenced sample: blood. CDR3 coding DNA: TGTGCCGCCGGGACAGGGCATGAAAAACTGTTTTTT. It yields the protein CAAGTGHEKLFF.